One sample yielded the 5 T cell receptor beta chains listed below, sequenced in a study of blood T cell repertoires in COVID-19 (TCRdb year 2020). Libraries were constructed by the immunoSEQ multiplex PCR assay. In its TCRdb copy, this immuneACCESS table keeps in-frame sequences only and misses some clones. Where compared with another copy, unresolved V genes explain less than half of these, and the others have no known cause. This sample is represented by some 400,000 clones; roughly 90% of them were singletons. The ten largest clonotypes hold about 0.78% of the sample. Source material: PBMCs or T cells enriched from blood (not recorded which). These receptors were obtained from a woman aged 40 to 55 who had been exposed to COVID-19.

The chain links TRBV19 to TRBJ1-1; no clear D gene. The germline CDR1 and CDR2 sequences are LNHDA and SQIVND (reference sequence). The CDR3 is 13 residues long. V dropped 3 bases and J dropped 6 bases, with 11 bases sitting between them. CDR3 residues: CASSISGRAEAFF. CDR3 in DNA: TGTGCCAGTAGTATTTCGGGGAGAGCTGAAGCTTTCTTT.

V is TRBV7-2 and J is TRBJ2-5, with 7 bases fitting TRBD2. After removal of 7 bases from V and 5 bases from J, the junction contained 16 bases not matched to a gene. Germline CDR1 reads SGHTA; CDR2 reads FQGNSA. This CDR3 is built from 16 residues. For the CDR3, the DNA is TGTGCCAGCACCCGCTCGGGGGGAATCGCCCGGGAGACCCAGTACTTC. Its protein product is CASTRSGGIARETQYF.

The chain recombines TRBV5-1 with TRBJ1-4; 10 nucleotides agree with TRBD1. Germline lookup yields CDR1 SGHRS and CDR2 YFSETQ. The CDR3 consists of 16 residues. V shed 3 bases, J shed 6 bases, and the junction held 8 bases outside the gene matches. The CDR3 DNA reads TGCGCCAGCAGCTCATTCGACAGGGGGCCGCATGAAAAACTGTTTTTT. It encodes CASSSFDRGPHEKLFF. Full variable domain (outside the CDR3, taken from reference TRBV5-1 and TRBJ1-4): KAGVTQTPRYLIKTRGQQVTLSCSPISGHRSVSWYQQTPGQGLQFLFEYFSETQRNKGNFPGRFSGRQFSNSRSEMNVSTLELGDSALYLCASSSFDRGPHEKLFFGSGTQLSVL.

This chain uses TRBV5-1 with TRBJ2-2; the match to TRBD2 covers 9 bases. CDR3 size: 13 residues. Germline V gene data show CDR1 as SGHRS and CDR2 as YFSETQ. J lost 4 bases, V lost 5 bases, and 0 bases had no gene match. In nucleotides, the CDR3 is TGCGCCAGCAGACTAGCGGGCACCGGGGAGCTGTTTTTT. It is translated as CASRLAGTGELFF.

This chain connects TRBV4-2 to TRBJ2-4; TRBD2 matches at 7 bases. V lost 0 bases and J lost 0; bases outside the gene matches: 5. This CDR3 comprises 17 residues. The germline gives CDR1 LGHNA, CDR2 YNFKEQ. CDR3 protein: CASSQDGGRGAKNIQYF. The CDR3 DNA is TGTGCCAGCAGCCAAGATGGGGGGAGGGGAGCCAAAAACATTCAGTACTTC.